These T cell receptor beta chains were read from a single sample in a study of blood T cell repertoires in COVID-19. Assay: immunoSEQ multiplex PCR; the TCRdb copy retains only in-frame clones and omits some. This sample has 200,000 or so clones, with about nine tenths found just once. The sequenced sample was peripheral blood. Every receptor here comes from a man over 45 with acute or convalescent COVID-19. Both conserved end residues are trimmed from each CDR3. Each record gives: J gene, V gene, D gene, CDR3 protein. The D gene is left open where the match is weak.

J gene: TRBJ2-2
V gene: TRBV5-1
D gene: TRBD1
CDR3 protein: ASSSLPGQGSTGELF

J gene: TRBJ1-6
V gene: TRBV12-3/TRBV12-4
D gene: TRBD1
CDR3 protein: ASSKNDRGPPH

J gene: TRBJ1-1
V gene: TRBV18
D gene: TRBD1
CDR3 protein: ASSPAGTAGSNTEAF

J gene: TRBJ2-7
V gene: TRBV6-5
D gene: TRBD1
CDR3 protein: ASSYSGQGNYEQY

J gene: TRBJ1-2
V gene: TRBV9
D gene: TRBD1
CDR3 protein: ASSVGTGVYYGYT

J gene: TRBJ1-4
V gene: TRBV7-9
D gene: TRBD1
CDR3 protein: ASSLRQGAGGEKLF

J gene: TRBJ1-2
V gene: TRBV30
D gene: .
CDR3 protein: AWEGETNGYT

J gene: TRBJ1-3
V gene: TRBV19
D gene: .
CDR3 protein: ASSIDRRDGNTIY

J gene: TRBJ2-1
V gene: TRBV3-1/TRBV3-2
D gene: TRBD1
CDR3 protein: ASSQAQGNEQF

J gene: TRBJ2-3
V gene: TRBV4-1
D gene: .
CDR3 protein: ASSQEGKDTDTQY

J gene: TRBJ1-3
V gene: TRBV30
D gene: .
CDR3 protein: AWSLFLSGNTIY

J gene: TRBJ1-4
V gene: TRBV30
D gene: TRBD1
CDR3 protein: AWRGPDRGSPSTNEKLF

J gene: TRBJ1-1
V gene: TRBV2
D gene: TRBD1
CDR3 protein: ASRPPGQGITEAF

J gene: TRBJ1-5
V gene: TRBV19
D gene: .
CDR3 protein: ATSPGLRQPQH

J gene: TRBJ1-6
V gene: TRBV6-5
D gene: TRBD1
CDR3 protein: ASSSRDRGNSPLH

J gene: TRBJ2-2
V gene: TRBV5-1
D gene: TRBD2
CDR3 protein: ASSSTAGAGELF

J gene: TRBJ1-6
V gene: TRBV7-9
D gene: TRBD1
CDR3 protein: ASSQSPGQGISPLH

J gene: TRBJ1-2
V gene: TRBV6-5
D gene: TRBD1
CDR3 protein: ASSRTGPAYGYT

J gene: TRBJ2-1
V gene: TRBV19
D gene: TRBD2
CDR3 protein: ASSPSLLSGGNEQF

J gene: TRBJ1-1
V gene: TRBV29-1
D gene: .
CDR3 protein: SVEPGSVEAF

J gene: TRBJ1-1
V gene: TRBV27
D gene: TRBD1
CDR3 protein: ASSWTGETEAF

J gene: TRBJ1-1
V gene: TRBV6-4
D gene: .
CDR3 protein: ASRVSGRDTEAF

J gene: TRBJ2-1
V gene: TRBV3-1/TRBV3-2
D gene: TRBD2
CDR3 protein: ASSQASGGLVYNEQF

J gene: TRBJ1-5
V gene: TRBV7-9
D gene: TRBD1
CDR3 protein: ASSFGQGNQPQH

J gene: TRBJ1-2
V gene: TRBV6-5
D gene: TRBD1
CDR3 protein: ASRGQGAHGYT

J gene: TRBJ2-2
V gene: TRBV29-1
D gene: TRBD1
CDR3 protein: SVEETGKTGELF

J gene: TRBJ1-5
V gene: TRBV24-1
D gene: TRBD1
CDR3 protein: ATSSGQGANQPQH

J gene: TRBJ2-1
V gene: TRBV7-8
D gene: TRBD2
CDR3 protein: ASSYQRGGPYNEQF

J gene: TRBJ2-4
V gene: TRBV5-4
D gene: .
CDR3 protein: ASSLGGREKNIQY

J gene: TRBJ2-7
V gene: TRBV6-5
D gene: .
CDR3 protein: AASGGALSYEQY

J gene: TRBJ2-7
V gene: TRBV27
D gene: TRBD1
CDR3 protein: ASRDTGAYEQY

J gene: TRBJ2-7
V gene: TRBV7-9
D gene: TRBD1
CDR3 protein: ASSLVGTGDYEQY